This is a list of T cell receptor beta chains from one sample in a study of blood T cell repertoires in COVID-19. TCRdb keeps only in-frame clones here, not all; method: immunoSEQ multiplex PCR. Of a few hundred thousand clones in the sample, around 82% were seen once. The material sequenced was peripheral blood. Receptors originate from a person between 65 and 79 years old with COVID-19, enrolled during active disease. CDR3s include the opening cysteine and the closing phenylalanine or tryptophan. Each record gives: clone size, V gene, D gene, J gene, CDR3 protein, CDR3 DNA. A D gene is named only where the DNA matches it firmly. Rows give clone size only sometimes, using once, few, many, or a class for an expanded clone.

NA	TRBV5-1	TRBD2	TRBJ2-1	CASSAVLAGVGNEQFF	TGCGCCAGCAGCGCCGTACTAGCGGGAGTGGGCAATGAGCAGTTCTTC
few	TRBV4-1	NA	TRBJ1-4	CASSQGGVEREKLFF	TGCGCCAGCAGCCAAGGAGGAGTCGAGCGAGAAAAACTGTTTTTT
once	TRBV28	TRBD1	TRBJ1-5	CASRGHGQEHQPQHF	TGTGCCAGCAGGGGACATGGACAGGAACATCAGCCCCAGCATTTT
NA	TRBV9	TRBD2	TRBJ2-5	CASSSTGGPEETQYF	TGTGCCAGCAGCTCGACGGGGGGGCCGGAAGAGACCCAGTACTTC
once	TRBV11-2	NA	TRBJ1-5	CASSVDSSNQPQHF	TGTGCCAGCAGCGTCGACAGTAGCAATCAGCCCCAGCATTTT
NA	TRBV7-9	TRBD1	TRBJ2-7	CASSWGQGEGNEQYF	TGTGCCAGCAGCTGGGGACAGGGTGAGGGGAACGAGCAGTACTTC
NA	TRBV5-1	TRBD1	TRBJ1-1	CASRQGTVQNTEAFF	TGCGCCAGCAGACAGGGGACAGTACAAAACACTGAAGCTTTCTTT
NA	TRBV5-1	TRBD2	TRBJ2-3	CASSPTSGGVDTQYF	TGCGCCAGCAGCCCAACTAGCGGGGGGGTTGATACGCAGTATTTT
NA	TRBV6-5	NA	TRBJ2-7	CASSKGDEQYF	TGTGCCAGCAGCAAAGGAGACGAGCAGTACTTC
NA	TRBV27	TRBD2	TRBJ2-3	CASSDPTSGRLHTQYF	TGTGCCAGCAGTGACCCGACTAGCGGGAGGTTGCATACGCAGTATTTT
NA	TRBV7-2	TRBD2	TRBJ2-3	CASSLEGGGAGPDTQYF	TGTGCCAGCAGCTTAGAGGGCGGGGGGGCCGGACCAGATACGCAGTATTTT
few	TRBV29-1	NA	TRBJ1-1	CSARTGLGAFF	TGCAGCGCCAGAACAGGGCTGGGAGCTTTCTTT
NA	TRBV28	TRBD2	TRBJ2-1	CASRTSGEINEQFF	TGTGCCAGCCGCACTAGCGGGGAGATTAATGAGCAGTTCTTC
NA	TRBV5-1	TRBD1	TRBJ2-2	CASSTRQGQNTGELFF	TGCGCCAGCAGCACGAGACAGGGACAGAACACCGGGGAGCTGTTTTTT
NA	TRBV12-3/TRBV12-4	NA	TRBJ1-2	CASSRLDSYGYTF	TGTGCCAGCAGTCGCCTTGACTCCTATGGCTACACCTTC
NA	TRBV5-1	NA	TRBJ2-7	CASTDSSYEQYF	TGCGCCAGTACCGACAGCTCCTACGAGCAGTACTTC
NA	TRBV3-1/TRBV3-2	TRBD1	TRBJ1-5	CASSQGDRLNQPQHF	TGTGCCAGCAGCCAAGGGGACAGGCTAAATCAGCCCCAGCATTTT
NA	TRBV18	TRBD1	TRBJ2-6	CASSRSTGLSGANVLTF	TGTGCCAGCTCACGATCGACAGGGCTCTCTGGGGCCAACGTCCTGACTTTC
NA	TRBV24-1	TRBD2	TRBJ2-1	CATSPGTSGYNEQFF	TGTGCCACCAGCCCCGGGACTAGCGGCTACAATGAGCAGTTCTTC
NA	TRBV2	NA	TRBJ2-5	CASSDPGYQETQYF	TGTGCCAGCAGTGATCCAGGGTACCAAGAGACCCAGTACTTC
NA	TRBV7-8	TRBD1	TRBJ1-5	CASSLADRSNQPQHF	TGTGCCAGCAGCTTAGCGGACAGGAGCAATCAGCCCCAGCATTTT
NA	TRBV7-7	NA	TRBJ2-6	CASSPREAGANVLTF	TGTGCCAGCAGCCCCAGGGAGGCTGGGGCCAACGTCCTGACTTTC
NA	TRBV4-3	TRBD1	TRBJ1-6	CASSRGQGGGESSPLHF	TGCGCCAGCAGCCGGGGACAGGGGGGCGGGGAGAGTTCACCCCTCCACTTT
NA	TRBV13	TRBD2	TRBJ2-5	CASSLFFSGGAVETQYF	TGTGCCAGCAGCTTATTTTTCAGCGGGGGGGCCGTTGAGACCCAGTACTTC
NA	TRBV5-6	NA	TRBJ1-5	CASSTQKQGTDQPQHF	TGTGCCAGCAGCACCCAGAAACAGGGTACCGATCAGCCCCAGCATTTT
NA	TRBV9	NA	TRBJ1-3	CASSLSSGNTIYF	TGTGCCAGCAGCCTCTCCTCTGGAAACACCATATATTTT
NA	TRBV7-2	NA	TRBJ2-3	CASSLTPSTDTQYF	TGTGCCAGCAGCTTAACTCCTAGCACAGATACGCAGTATTTT
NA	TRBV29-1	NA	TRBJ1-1	CSIRGGSEAFF	TGCAGTATTAGAGGCGGGTCAGAAGCTTTCTTT
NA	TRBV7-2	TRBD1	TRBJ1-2	CASSLRTGAVGYTF	TGTGCCAGCAGCTTACGGACAGGGGCGGTGGGCTACACCTTC
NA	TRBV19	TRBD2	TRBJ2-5	CASSIGLAGVSSQETQYF	TGTGCCAGTAGTATAGGACTAGCGGGAGTTTCCTCCCAAGAGACCCAGTACTTC
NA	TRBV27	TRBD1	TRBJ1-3	CASSLRTGSGNTIYF	TGTGCCAGCAGTTTAAGGACAGGGTCTGGAAACACCATATATTTT
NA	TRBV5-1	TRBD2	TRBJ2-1	CASSSTGTSGSRGQFF	TGCGCCAGCAGCTCTACTGGGACTAGCGGGAGCCGAGGGCAGTTCTTC
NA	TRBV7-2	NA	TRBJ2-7	CASSMEGAVSSYEQYF	TGTGCCAGCAGCATGGAGGGCGCAGTAAGCTCCTACGAGCAGTACTTC
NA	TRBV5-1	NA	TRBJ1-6	CASSLDNRSYNSPLHF	TGCGCCAGCAGCTTGGATAACAGGAGCTATAATTCACCCCTCCACTTT
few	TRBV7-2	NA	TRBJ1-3	CASSLGGVSSGNTIYF	TGTGCCAGCAGCTTAGGGGGGGTCTCCTCTGGAAACACCATATATTTT
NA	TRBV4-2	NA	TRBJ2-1	CASSQAGAGAYNEQFF	TGTGCCAGCAGCCAGGCGGGGGCGGGAGCGTACAATGAGCAGTTCTTC
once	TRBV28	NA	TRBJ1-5	CASTSGTASNQPQHF	TGTGCCAGCACCAGCGGGACTGCCAGCAATCAGCCCCAGCATTTT
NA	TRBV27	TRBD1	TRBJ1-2	CASSLWARDREGYTF	TGTGCCAGCAGTTTATGGGCCCGGGACAGGGAGGGCTACACCTTC
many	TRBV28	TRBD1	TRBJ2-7	CASSRPGQISYEQYF	TGTGCCAGCAGTCGACCGGGACAGATCTCCTACGAGCAGTACTTC
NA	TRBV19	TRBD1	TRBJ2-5	CASSIVGGTGEETQYF	TGTGCCAGTAGTATTGTGGGTGGGACAGGGGAAGAGACCCAGTACTTC
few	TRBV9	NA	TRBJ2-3	CASSVSGVLLDTQYF	TGTGCCAGCAGCGTATCCGGGGTCCTCCTTGATACGCAGTATTTT
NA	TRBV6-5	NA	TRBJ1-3	CASIPRGTGNTIYF	TGTGCCAGCATCCCACGGGGAACTGGAAACACCATATATTTT
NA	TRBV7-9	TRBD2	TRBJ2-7	CASSRTSGRVYEQYF	TGTGCCAGCAGCCGGACTAGCGGGAGGGTATACGAGCAGTACTTC
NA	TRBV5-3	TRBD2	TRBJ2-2	CARSLTRGGNTPRDTGELFF	TGTGCCAGAAGCTTGACGCGGGGGGGAAACACACCAAGAGACACCGGGGAGCTGTTTTTT
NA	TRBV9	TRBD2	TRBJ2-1	CASSVGLAGYNEQFF	TGTGCCAGCAGCGTAGGACTAGCGGGCTACAATGAGCAGTTCTTC
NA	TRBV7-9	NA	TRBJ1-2	CASSSSAPGGYTF	TGTGCCAGCAGCTCGAGCGCACCGGGGGGCTACACCTTC
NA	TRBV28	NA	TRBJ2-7	CASSLGPTYEQYF	TGTGCCAGCAGTTTAGGTCCTACCTACGAGCAGTACTTC
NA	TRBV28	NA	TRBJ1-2	CASSLWQAGGYTF	TGTGCCAGCAGTTTATGGCAGGCGGGCGGCTACACCTTC
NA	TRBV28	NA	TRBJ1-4	CASSQGGFSEKLFF	TGTGCCAGCAGCCAGGGTGGGTTTAGTGAAAAACTGTTTTTT
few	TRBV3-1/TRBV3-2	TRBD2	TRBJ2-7	CASSQARGGFSYEQYF	TGTGCCAGCAGCCAAGCACGGGGGGGCTTTTCCTACGAGCAGTACTTC
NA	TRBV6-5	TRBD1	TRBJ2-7	CASSNRGYEQYF	TGTGCCAGCAGTAACAGGGGGTACGAGCAGTACTTC
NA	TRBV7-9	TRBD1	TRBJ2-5	CASSLEQGAPRGETQYF	TGTGCCAGCAGCTTAGAGCAGGGGGCGCCCCGAGGAGAGACCCAGTACTTC
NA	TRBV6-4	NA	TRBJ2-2	CASSKYGTGANTGELFF	TGTGCCAGCAGTAAGTACGGAACGGGAGCGAACACCGGGGAGCTGTTTTTT